Described below is a single T cell receptor beta chain sequence and its context. The data originate from a study of control samples from healthy donors and cancer patients. Assay: immunoSEQ multiplex PCR; the TCRdb copy retains only in-frame clones and omits some. The sample lists 100,000 to 150,000 clones, approximately 92% occurring once. The germline V gene has CDR1 LNHDA and CDR2 SQIVND (reference sequence). The length of the CDR3 is 14 residues. V was cut by 3 bases and J by 1 base, with 9 bases left in between. J is TRBJ2-5 and V is TRBV19; D is ambiguous. This clonotype originated in an elderly man with head and neck cancer. Sequencing was performed on PBMCs. The CDR3 DNA reads as TGTGCCAGTAGTATCACTAAGGGCCAAGAGACCCAGTACTTC. Encoded protein: CASSITKGQETQYF.